This T cell receptor beta chain originates from a study of T cell responses to AZD1222 COVID-19 vaccine. Profiled with immunoSEQ multiplex PCR; TCRdb holds only in-frame clones, not every one. This table has approximately 65,000 clones, about four fifths appearing once. The CDR3 is made up of 16 amino acids. CDR1 is MNHEY, CDR2 SMNVEV, per germline (reference sequence). V was clipped by 6 bases and J by 2 bases; unmatched bases: 8. The sequenced sample was peripheral blood, obtained on day 0 of AZD1222 vaccination. This TCR was recovered from an adult in good health. This chain uses TRBV27 with TRBJ2-2; 8 bases are shared with TRBD1. The CDR3 DNA reads as TGTGCCAGCAGCCATGTTGGACAGGGCAACACCGGGGAGCTGTTTTTT. Translated, it gives CASSHVGQGNTGELFF.